A selection of T cell receptor beta chains follows, all from one sample in a study of blood T cell repertoires in COVID-19. Profiling relied on immunoSEQ multiplex PCR, and the TCRdb table lists in-frame clones only, not all of them. Counted here are about 43,000 clones, 75% to 90% occurring once; the ten biggest clones make up 9.6%. Sequencing was carried out using peripheral blood. The source of these receptors is a woman older than 75 with active COVID-19. CDR3s include the opening cysteine and the closing phenylalanine or tryptophan. A D gene is named only where the DNA matches it firmly. Not every row has a clone size; where given, it reads once, few, many or a size class.

j_call | clone_size | v_call | cdr3_length | d_call | cdr3_nt | cdr3_aa
TRBJ2-5 | - | TRBV7-9 | 15 | - | TGTGCCAGCAGCTTAGCGCGGGGACCGTCGGAGACCCAGTACTTC | CASSLARGPSETQYF
TRBJ1-1 | - | TRBV30 | 14 | TRBD1 | TGTGCCTGGAGCATCACAGGGGGCAACACTGAAGCTTTCTTT | CAWSITGGNTEAFF
TRBJ2-4 | - | TRBV18 | 14 | - | TGTGCCAGCTCACCACTGGACACTAAAAACATTCAGTACTTC | CASSPLDTKNIQYF
TRBJ1-6 | - | TRBV5-1 | 13 | - | TGCGCCAGCAGCTTGGCAGGGAATTCACCCCTCCACTTT | CASSLAGNSPLHF
TRBJ1-4 | - | TRBV30 | 14 | - | TGTGCCTGGTGCGGAGGGAGCCCTAATGAAAAACTGTTTTTT | CAWCGGSPNEKLFF
TRBJ2-2 | - | TRBV7-3 | 16 | - | TGTGCCAGCAGCTTAAATCTGGGCACTAACACCGGGGAGCTGTTTTTT | CASSLNLGTNTGELFF
TRBJ2-3 | - | TRBV29-1 | 14 | TRBD2 | TGCAGCGTTGGCGGGACTACGCACACAGATACGCAGTATTTT | CSVGGTTHTDTQYF
TRBJ1-1 | - | TRBV5-6 | 14 | TRBD1 | TGTGCCAGCAACCGACAGGGGACGAACACTGAAGCTTTCTTT | CASNRQGTNTEAFF
TRBJ2-5 | - | TRBV4-3 | 15 | - | TGCGCCAGCAGCCCCCAGGGGGGCGGCGGGGAGACCCAGTACTTC | CASSPQGGGGETQYF
TRBJ2-5 | - | TRBV4-2 | 14 | - | TGTGCCAGCAGCCAAGAACGGGTTCAAGAGACCCAGTACTTC | CASSQERVQETQYF
TRBJ1-2 | - | TRBV19 | 13 | TRBD1 | TGTGCCAGTAGTACCGGGAGGGGACAGGGCTACACCTTC | CASSTGRGQGYTF
TRBJ2-2 | - | TRBV6-2/TRBV6-3 | 15 | TRBD1 | TGTGCCAGCAGTTGGGACAGTGGGTGGACCGGGGAGCTGTTTTTT | CASSWDSGWTGELFF
TRBJ2-5 | - | TRBV28 | 14 | - | TGTGCCAGCAGATCAACAGGGTCCCAAGAGACCCAGTACTTC | CASRSTGSQETQYF
TRBJ2-1 | - | TRBV9 | 15 | TRBD2 | TGTGCCAGCAGCGTATCAGCGGGGACGTACAATGAGCAGTTCTTC | CASSVSAGTYNEQFF
TRBJ2-5 | - | TRBV2 | 14 | TRBD1 | TGTGCCAGCAGCCGGACAGGGGGGAGGGAGACCCAGTACTTC | CASSRTGGRETQYF
TRBJ2-3 | - | TRBV30 | 14 | TRBD1 | TGTGCCTGGAGGAAGGGGGCCAGCACAGATACGCAGTATTTT | CAWRKGASTDTQYF
TRBJ1-3 | - | TRBV4-1 | 16 | TRBD1 | TGCGCCAGCAGCCGAGACAGGGGGTTCTCTGGAAACACCATATATTTT | CASSRDRGFSGNTIYF
TRBJ1-5 | - | TRBV19 | 15 | - | TGTGCCAGTAGTATAGAGGGAGGAGCCCATCAGCCCCAGCATTTT | CASSIEGGAHQPQHF
TRBJ1-5 | - | TRBV7-2 | 13 | - | TGTGCCAGCGGCCCGGGGGGTAGGCAGCCCCAGCATTTT | CASGPGGRQPQHF
TRBJ2-7 | few | TRBV2 | 15 | - | TGTGCCAGCAGTGATAGGACAGCACAGCCCTACGAGCAGTACTTC | CASSDRTAQPYEQYF
TRBJ1-6 | few | TRBV7-2 | 14 | TRBD1 | TGTGCCAGCAGGACCGGGACAGATAATTCACCCCTCCACTTT | CASRTGTDNSPLHF
TRBJ2-5 | - | TRBV10-3 | 14 | TRBD1 | TGTGCCATCAGGGAGGACAGGGGGGGAGAGACCCAGTACTTC | CAIREDRGGETQYF
TRBJ1-6 | - | TRBV5-5 | 16 | - | TGTGCCAGCAGCTTGGAACTTACCTCCTATAATTCACCCCTCCACTTT | CASSLELTSYNSPLHF
TRBJ2-3 | few | TRBV6-5 | 15 | - | TGTGCCAGCAACAAAGGGGGGGGGCCCCCCTATACGCAGTATTTT | CASNKGGGPPYTQYF
TRBJ1-6 | - | TRBV27 | 16 | - | TGTGCCAGCAGTTTTATGACAGTTGTGGAAAATTCACCCCTCCACTTT | CASSFMTVVENSPLHF
TRBJ2-5 | - | TRBV24-1 | 14 | - | TGTGCCACCAGTGATTCTTCTAGCGCCGAGACCCAGTACTTC | CATSDSSSAETQYF
TRBJ1-1 | - | TRBV19 | 13 | - | TGTGCCAGTAGCCGGCAGGGGCGGACTGAAGCTTTCTTT | CASSRQGRTEAFF
TRBJ1-2 | - | TRBV5-8 | 13 | - | TGTGCCAGCAGCCCTGACTCTAACTATGGCTACACCTTC | CASSPDSNYGYTF